A selection of T cell receptor beta chains follows, all from one sample in a study of immune evolution from preneoplasia to lung adenocarcinoma. Libraries were prepared by immunoSEQ multiplex PCR; TCRdb keeps only in-frame clonotypes and omits some of them. The data contain approximately 12,000 clones, 70% to 90% of them seen just once; the ten biggest clones take up roughly 3.8%. The specimen sequenced was FFPE tissue from an adenomatous hyperplasia lung lesion. The receptors come from a person between 50 and 69 years old with lung adenocarcinoma. CDR3s include the opening cysteine and the closing phenylalanine or tryptophan. A D gene is named only where the DNA matches it firmly. Only some rows state a clone size, as once, few, many or a class for expanded clones.

clone_size j_call d_call v_call cdr3_nt cdr3_aa
NA TRBJ2-5 NA TRBV6-1 TGTGCCAGCAGGGAGGTGGATCGGGAGACCCAGTACTTC CASREVDRETQYF
NA TRBJ2-2 TRBD1 TRBV11-2 TGTGCCAGCAGCTTTCAGGGGGCCTCCGGGGAGCTGTTTTTT CASSFQGASGELFF
NA TRBJ1-5 NA TRBV7-9 TGTGCCAGCAGCGCAGGGGACACGAGCAATCAGCCCCAGCATTTT CASSAGDTSNQPQHF
NA TRBJ1-1 NA TRBV18 TGTGCCAGCTCTCCGGGACACCCGAACACTGAAGCTTTCTTT CASSPGHPNTEAFF
NA TRBJ1-3 NA TRBV11-3 TGTGCCAGCAGCTTAGAAGGCTCAGCTGGAAACACCATATATTTT CASSLEGSAGNTIYF
NA TRBJ2-2 TRBD2 TRBV10-3 TGTGCCATCAGTGAGTCGAGACTAGCGGCGAACACCGGGGAGCTGTTTTTT CAISESRLAANTGELFF
NA TRBJ1-5 NA TRBV10-3 TGTGCCATCAGTGACAGGGTATCCGATCAGCCCCAGCATTTT CAISDRVSDQPQHF
NA TRBJ1-1 NA TRBV19 TGTGCCAGTAGTATAGATCTGGAGAACACTGAAGCTTTCTTT CASSIDLENTEAFF
NA TRBJ2-7 TRBD1 TRBV11-3 TGTGCCAGCAGTTCTACCGGGACAGGGTCCTACGAGCAGTACTTC CASSSTGTGSYEQYF
NA TRBJ1-2 TRBD1 TRBV6-5 TGTGCCAGCAGAAAAAACAGGGGGCGCGAGGATGGCTACACCTTC CASRKNRGREDGYTF
NA TRBJ1-3 NA TRBV5-6 TGTGCCAGCAGGAAAGCCACTTGGAGCTCTGGAAACACCATATATTTT CASRKATWSSGNTIYF
NA TRBJ2-3 NA TRBV10-2 TGCGCCAGCAGATTAGGGGGAGATACGCAGTATTTT CASRLGGDTQYF
once TRBJ1-4 TRBD1 TRBV5-1 TGCGCCAGCAGCCTCGACAGGGATAATGAAAAACTGTTTTTT CASSLDRDNEKLFF
NA TRBJ2-1 NA TRBV27 TGTGCCAGCCGGGGGGCGTACAATGAGCAGTTCTTC CASRGAYNEQFF
NA TRBJ2-6 TRBD2 TRBV5-1 TGCGCCAGCAGCTACCGGGGAGGGGCCGTCTCTGGGGCCAACGTCCTGACTTTC CASSYRGGAVSGANVLTF
NA TRBJ1-4 TRBD1 TRBV7-2 TGTGCCAGCAGCTTACGACAGGGGGCGCGTAGTGAAAAACTGTTTTTT CASSLRQGARSEKLFF
NA TRBJ2-1 NA TRBV20-1 TGCAGGGTAGCGGATTACAATGAGCAGTTCTTC CRVADYNEQFF
once TRBJ1-1 NA TRBV7-2 TGTGCCAGCAGCCGCAGGTCGGGGGCGGACACTGAAGCTTTCTTT CASSRRSGADTEAFF
once TRBJ1-2 NA TRBV7-2 TGTGCCAGCAGCTTCGACAAGAACTATGGCTACACCTTC CASSFDKNYGYTF
once TRBJ2-7 NA TRBV5-1 TGCGCCAGCAGCTTGGGGGTCTCAGGGAGCTACGAGCAGTACTTC CASSLGVSGSYEQYF
few TRBJ1-1 NA TRBV4-1 TGCGCCAGCAGCCAGAAGCCTGACTCCGAGAACACTGAAGCTTTCTTT CASSQKPDSENTEAFF
NA TRBJ2-3 TRBD2 TRBV15 TGTGCCACCAGCAGAGATATGGTAGCGGGCCTCACAGATACGCAGTATTTT CATSRDMVAGLTDTQYF
NA TRBJ2-1 NA TRBV18 TGTGCCAGCTACCGAGCGGGTGGCTACAATGAGCAGTTCTTC CASYRAGGYNEQFF
NA TRBJ2-7 TRBD2 TRBV7-6 TGTGCCAGCAGCTTCATAGCGGGGAAACATGGGGAGCAGTACTTC CASSFIAGKHGEQYF